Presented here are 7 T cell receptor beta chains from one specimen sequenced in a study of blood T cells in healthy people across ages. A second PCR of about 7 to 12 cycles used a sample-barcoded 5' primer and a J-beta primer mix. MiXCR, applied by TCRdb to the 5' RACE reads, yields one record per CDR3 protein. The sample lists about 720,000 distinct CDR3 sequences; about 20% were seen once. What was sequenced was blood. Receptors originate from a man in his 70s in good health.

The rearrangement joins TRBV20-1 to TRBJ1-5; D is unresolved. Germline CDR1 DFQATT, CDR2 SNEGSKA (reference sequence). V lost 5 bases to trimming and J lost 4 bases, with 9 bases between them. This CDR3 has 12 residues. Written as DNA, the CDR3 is TGCAGTGCTGAGCGGAGGAATCAGCCCCAGCATTTT. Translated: CSAERRNQPQHF.

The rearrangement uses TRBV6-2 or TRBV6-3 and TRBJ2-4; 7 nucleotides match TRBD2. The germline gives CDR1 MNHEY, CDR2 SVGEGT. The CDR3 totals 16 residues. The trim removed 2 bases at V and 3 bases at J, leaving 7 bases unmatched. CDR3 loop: CASSYRDYGDKNIQYF. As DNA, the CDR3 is TGTGCCAGCAGTTACCGGGACTACGGGGACAAAAACATTCAGTACTTC.

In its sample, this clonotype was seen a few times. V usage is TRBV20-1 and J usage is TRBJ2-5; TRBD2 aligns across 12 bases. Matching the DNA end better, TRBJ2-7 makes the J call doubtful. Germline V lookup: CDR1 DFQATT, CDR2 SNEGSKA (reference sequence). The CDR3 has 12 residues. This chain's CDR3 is CSETSGGYEQYV. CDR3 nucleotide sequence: TGCAGTGAGACTAGCGGGGGCTACGAGCAGTACGTC.

Here the CDR3 reads CSAPSSSGVAEAFF. As DNA, the CDR3 is TGCAGTGCCCCCTCGTCCAGCGGGGTGGCTGAAGCTTTCTTT. V gene TRBV20-1 combines with J gene TRBJ1-1, with D unresolved. CDR3 length: 14 residues. The germline V and J ends were trimmed by 6 bases and 6 bases, with 20 bases remaining between them. Germline lookup yields CDR1 DFQATT and CDR2 SNEGSKA (reference sequence).

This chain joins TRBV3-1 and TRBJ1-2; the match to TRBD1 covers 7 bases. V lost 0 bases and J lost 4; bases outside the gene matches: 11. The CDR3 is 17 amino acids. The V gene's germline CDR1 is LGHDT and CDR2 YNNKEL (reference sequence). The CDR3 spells CASSQEARDSDSYGYTF. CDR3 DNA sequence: TGTGCCAGCAGCCAAGAGGCCCGGGACAGTGATAGCTATGGCTACACCTTC.

This CDR3 reads CASSRREDTEAFF. The CDR3 nucleotides read TGTGCCAGCAGCCGGCGGGAGGACACTGAAGCTTTCTTT. V gene TRBV3-1 combines with J gene TRBJ1-1; D unresolved. CDR1 is LGHDT and CDR2 is YNNKEL in the germline V gene (reference sequence). This CDR3 comprises 13 residues. Trimming left V 4 bases short and J 3 bases short, with 9 bases between.

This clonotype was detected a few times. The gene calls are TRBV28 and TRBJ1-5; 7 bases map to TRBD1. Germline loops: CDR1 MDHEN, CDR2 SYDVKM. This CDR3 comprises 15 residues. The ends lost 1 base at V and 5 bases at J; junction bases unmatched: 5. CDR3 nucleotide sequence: TGTGCCAGCAGTTTATCTAGACAGGGTTATCAGCCCCAGCATTTT. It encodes CASSLSRQGYQPQHF.